The entry below describes one T cell receptor (beta chain). The target antigen is unknown. TCRdb reprocessed the 5' RACE reads via MiXCR and lists one record per CDR3 protein. The repertoire has 350,000 to 500,000 distinct CDR3 sequences, about 20% of them found once; the top ten carry about 8.8%. This sample stems from a study of T-cell memory formation after mild COVID-19. Study-level points and caveats: Prior to infection, memory already included some responding clones, suggesting cross-reactive memory joined.

This CDR3 is built from 13 residues. V lost 4 bases and J lost 8, with 12 bases in between. The germline CDR1 and CDR2 sequences are SGHTA and FQGNSA. V and J are TRBV7-2 and TRBJ2-4; D ambiguous. Sequencing was carried out using PBMCs or a T cell subset sorted from them (not recorded which). The TCR comes from an adult woman who had mild COVID-19 (a few samples of this study predate the infection). Cell type and time point are not known. The CDR3 loop reads CASSWGTGDIQYF. For the CDR3, the DNA is TGTGCCAGCAGCTGGGGAACGGGTGACATTCAGTACTTC.